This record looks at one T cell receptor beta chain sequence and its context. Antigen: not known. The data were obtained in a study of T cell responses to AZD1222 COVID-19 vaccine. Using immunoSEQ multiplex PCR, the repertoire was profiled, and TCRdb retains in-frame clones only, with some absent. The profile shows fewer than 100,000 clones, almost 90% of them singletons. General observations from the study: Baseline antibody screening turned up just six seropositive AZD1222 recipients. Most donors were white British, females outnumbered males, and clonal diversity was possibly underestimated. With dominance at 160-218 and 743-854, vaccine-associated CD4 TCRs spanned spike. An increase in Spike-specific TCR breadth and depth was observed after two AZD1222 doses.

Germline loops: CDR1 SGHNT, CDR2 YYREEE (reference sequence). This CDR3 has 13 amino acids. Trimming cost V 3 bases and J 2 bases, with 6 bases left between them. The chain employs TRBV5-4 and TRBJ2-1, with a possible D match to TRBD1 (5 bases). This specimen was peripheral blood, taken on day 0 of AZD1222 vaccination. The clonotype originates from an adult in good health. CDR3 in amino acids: CASSSTAYNEQFF. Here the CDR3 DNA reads TGTGCCAGCAGCTCGACAGCCTACAATGAGCAGTTCTTC.